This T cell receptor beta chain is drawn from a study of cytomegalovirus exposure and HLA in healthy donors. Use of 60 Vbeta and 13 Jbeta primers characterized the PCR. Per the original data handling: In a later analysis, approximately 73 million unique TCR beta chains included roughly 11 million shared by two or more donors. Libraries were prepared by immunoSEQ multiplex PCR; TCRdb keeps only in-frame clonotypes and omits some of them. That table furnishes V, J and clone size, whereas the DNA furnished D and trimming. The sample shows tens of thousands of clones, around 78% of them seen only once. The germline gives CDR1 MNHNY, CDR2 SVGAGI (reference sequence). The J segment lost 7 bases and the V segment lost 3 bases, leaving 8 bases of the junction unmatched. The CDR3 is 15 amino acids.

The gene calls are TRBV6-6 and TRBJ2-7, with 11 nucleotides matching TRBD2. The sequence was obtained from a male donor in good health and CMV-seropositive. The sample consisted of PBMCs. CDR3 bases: TGTGCCAGCAGTTATGGTAGCGGGGGGGCCTGGGAGCAGTACTTC. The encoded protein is CASSYGSGGAWEQYF.